This T cell receptor (beta chain) appears in the sequencing data of a study of cytomegalovirus exposure and HLA in healthy donors. Trimming pared 0 bases from V and 1 base from J, leaving 11 bases between. The CDR3 sequence is 15 residues long. CDR1 and CDR2 from the germline V gene are SGHRS and YFSETQ. The study ran its PCR with 60 Vbeta and 13 Jbeta primers. This table comes from immunoSEQ multiplex PCR, and its TCRdb copy is limited to in-frame clones, with some not included. The sample records some 100,000 clones, roughly 80% being singletons. The chain links TRBV5-1 to TRBJ2-7; D is perhaps TRBD2 (5 bases). The TCR originated in a man in his fifties or sixties in good health and CMV-seropositive. Sequences were obtained from PBMCs. CDR3 amino acids: CASSLEGPGSYEQYF. DNA of the CDR3: TGCGCCAGCAGCTTGGAGGGTCCGGGATCCTACGAGCAGTACTTC.